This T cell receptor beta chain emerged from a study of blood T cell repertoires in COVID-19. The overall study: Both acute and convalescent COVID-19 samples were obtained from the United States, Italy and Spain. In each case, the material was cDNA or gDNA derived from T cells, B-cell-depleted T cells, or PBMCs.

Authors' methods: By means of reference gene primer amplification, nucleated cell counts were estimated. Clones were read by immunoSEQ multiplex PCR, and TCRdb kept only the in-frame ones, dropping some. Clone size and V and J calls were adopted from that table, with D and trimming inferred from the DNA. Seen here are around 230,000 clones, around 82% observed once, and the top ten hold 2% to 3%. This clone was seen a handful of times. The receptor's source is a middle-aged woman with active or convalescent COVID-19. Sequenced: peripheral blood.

DNA of the CDR3: TGCAGGCCGGGGGAGGGCTATGGCTACACCTTC. The encoded protein is CRPGEGYGYTF. The rearrangement joins TRBV20-1 to TRBJ1-2, with D possibly matching TRBD1 (5 bases). This CDR3 contains 11 residues. Germline V CDR1 and CDR2: DFQATT, SNEGSKA (reference sequence).